This T cell receptor (beta chain) was documented in a study of blood T cells in healthy people across ages. Points from the study as a whole: When set beside aged donors, long-lived donors presented more naive CD4+ cells and higher diversity. Older age went with lower TCR beta diversity per million T cells, in a roughly linear way.

A note on this clonotype: What it binds is unknown.

The CDR3 sequence is 11 residues long. The germline V gene encodes CDR1 DFQATT and CDR2 SNEGSKA (reference sequence). A second PCR, run for roughly 7 to 11 cycles, used a sample-barcoded 5' primer plus a J-beta primer mix. TCRdb re-called the 5' RACE reads through MiXCR, storing one row per CDR3 protein. Counted here are over 950,000 distinct CDR3 sequences, less than 45% occurring once; the ten biggest clones make up approximately 14%. A minimum of 7 million PBMCs was isolated per sample. V is TRBV20-1 and J is TRBJ1-1; D remains unclear. This TCR was recovered from a man younger than 35 in good health. The material sequenced was blood. CDR3 nucleotides: TGCAGGATCCGGGTGGACACTGAAGCTTTCTTT. Protein product: CRIRVDTEAFF.